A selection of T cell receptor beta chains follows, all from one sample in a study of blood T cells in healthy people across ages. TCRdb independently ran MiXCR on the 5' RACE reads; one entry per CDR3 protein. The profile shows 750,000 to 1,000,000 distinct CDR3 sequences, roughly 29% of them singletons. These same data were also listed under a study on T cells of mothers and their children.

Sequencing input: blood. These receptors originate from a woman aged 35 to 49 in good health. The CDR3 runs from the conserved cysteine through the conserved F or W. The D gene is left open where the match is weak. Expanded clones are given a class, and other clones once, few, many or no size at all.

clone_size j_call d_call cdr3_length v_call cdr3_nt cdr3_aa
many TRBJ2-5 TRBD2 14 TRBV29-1 TGCAGCGTTGATTGGGGGACTAGTCGAGAGACCCAGTACTTC CSVDWGTSRETQYF
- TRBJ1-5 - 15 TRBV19 TGTGCCACCACCCCACGTGACCGGTCAGATCAGCCCCAGCATTTT CATTPRDRSDQPQHF
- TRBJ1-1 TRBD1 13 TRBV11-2 TGTGCCAGCGCAATACCAGGGGGCGCTGAAGCTTTCTTT CASAIPGGAEAFF
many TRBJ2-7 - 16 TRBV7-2 TGTGCCAGCAGCTTAGCGGCTAGTCCCGGCTCCTACGAGCAGTACTTC CASSLAASPGSYEQYF
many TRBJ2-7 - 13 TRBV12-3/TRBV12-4 TGTGCCAGCAGTTGGACCGGGACAAGCGAGCAGTACTTC CASSWTGTSEQYF
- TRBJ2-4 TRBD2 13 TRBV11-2 TGTGCCAGCAGCGCCTCGCTAGCGGCCATTCAGTACTTC CASSASLAAIQYF
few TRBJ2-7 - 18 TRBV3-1 TGTGCCAGCAGCCAAGATTCACACGGGGGCGGGACCAACAATGAGCAGTACTTC CASSQDSHGGGTNNEQYF
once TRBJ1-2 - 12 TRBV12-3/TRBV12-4 TGTGCCAGCACCGGTGGGGGGGTCGACTACACCTTC CASTGGGVDYTF
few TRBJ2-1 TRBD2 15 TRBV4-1 TGCGCCAGCAGCCAAGTCCCAGCGGGGACCAATGAGCAGTTCTTC CASSQVPAGTNEQFF
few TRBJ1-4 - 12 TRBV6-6 TGTGCCAGCACCAGGCAGGGGATGGGGCTGTTTTTT CASTRQGMGLFF
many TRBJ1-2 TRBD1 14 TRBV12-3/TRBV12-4 TGTGCCAGCAGTTTCTCAGGGGGTAACTATGGCTACACCTTC CASSFSGGNYGYTF
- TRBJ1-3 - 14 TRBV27 TGTGCCAGCAGTTTTCAGGCACCAGGAAACACCATATATTTT CASSFQAPGNTIYF
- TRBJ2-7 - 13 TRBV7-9 TGTGCCAGCAGCTTACGGTCCGCCTACGAGCAGTACTTC CASSLRSAYEQYF
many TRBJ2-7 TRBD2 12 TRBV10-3 TGTGCCATTCACGGGGGGGGGTACGAGCAGTACTTC CAIHGGGYEQYF
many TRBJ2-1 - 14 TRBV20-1 TGCAGTGCTGGCCGACAGGGAGGGGGAAATGAGCAGTTCTTC CSAGRQGGGNEQFF
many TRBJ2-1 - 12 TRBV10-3 TGTGCCATCAGCCCGGGACTCGTTGAGCAGTTCTTC CAISPGLVEQFF
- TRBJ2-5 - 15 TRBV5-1 TGCGCCAGCAGCTTAACCGGATCAGGCACGGAGACCCAGTACTTC CASSLTGSGTETQYF
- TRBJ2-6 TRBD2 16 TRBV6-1 TGTGCCAGCACTCTAGCGGTTAACTCTGGGGCCAACGTCCTGACTTTC CASTLAVNSGANVLTF
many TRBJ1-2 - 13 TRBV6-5 TGTGCCAGCAGTTACTCAGGAGGTCGGGGCTACACCTTC CASSYSGGRGYTF
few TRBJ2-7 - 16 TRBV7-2 TGTGCCAGCAGCTTAGGGTCGGGGATGGCTGTCTACGAGCAGTACTTC CASSLGSGMAVYEQYF
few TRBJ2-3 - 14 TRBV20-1 TGCAGTGCTAGTGGGAGTCTAGTAACAGATACGCAGTATTTT CSASGSLVTDTQYF
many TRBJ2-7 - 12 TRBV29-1 TGCAGCGTTGTCGGCATTTCCTACGAGCAGTACTTC CSVVGISYEQYF
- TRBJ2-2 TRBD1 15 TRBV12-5 TGTGCTAGTGGTTTGGGGACAGGGCTCACCGGGGAGCTGTTTTTT CASGLGTGLTGELFF
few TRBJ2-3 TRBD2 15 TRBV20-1 TGCAGTGCTAGCTCCGGGACTAGCGGGGCAGATACGCAGTATTTT CSASSGTSGADTQYF
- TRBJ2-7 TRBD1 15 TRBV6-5 TGTGCCAGCAGTGGGCGGACAGGGTCGGGGTACGAGCAGTACTTC CASSGRTGSGYEQYF
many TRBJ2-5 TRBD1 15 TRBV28 TGTGCCAGCAGTTACCAGAGGACAGGGCTAGAGACCCAGTACTTC CASSYQRTGLETQYF
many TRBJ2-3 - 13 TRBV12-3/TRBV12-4 TGTGCCAGCGTCCGCCCTGGCACAGATACGCAGTATTTT CASVRPGTDTQYF
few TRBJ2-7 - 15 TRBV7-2 TGTGCCAGCAGCTTAGGTGGGATGGGCTCCTACGAGCAGTACTTC CASSLGGMGSYEQYF
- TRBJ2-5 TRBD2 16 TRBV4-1 TGCGCCAGCAGCCAAGTCAAGGCGGGAGTGGGCGAGACTCAGTACTTC CASSQVKAGVGETQYF
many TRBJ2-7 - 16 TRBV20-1 TGCAGTGCTAGAGGACCCTCCAGGGGGCGGGGGTACGAGCAGTACTTC CSARGPSRGRGYEQYF
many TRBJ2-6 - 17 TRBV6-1 TGTGCCAGCAGCCCGTCGGGACTGATCTCTGGGGCCAACGTCCTGACTTTC CASSPSGLISGANVLTF
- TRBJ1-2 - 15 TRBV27 TGTGCCAGCAGCTGGGATAGTCAGGGTGGTTATGGCTACACCTTC CASSWDSQGGYGYTF
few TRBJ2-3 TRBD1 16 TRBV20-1 TGCAGTGCTGAAGACAGGACAGGGGTTGGTCCAGATACGCAGTATTTT CSAEDRTGVGPDTQYF
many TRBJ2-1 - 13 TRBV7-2 TGTGCCAGCAGCTCCACAGGGAAGAATGAGCAGTTCTTC CASSSTGKNEQFF
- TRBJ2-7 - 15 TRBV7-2 TGTGCCGGCAGCTTTAACTCTAGAAGGTGGTACGAGCAGTACTTC CAGSFNSRRWYEQYF
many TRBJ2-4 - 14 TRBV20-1 TGCAGTGCTAGAAGTATCGGGGAGGCGGGCATTCAGTACTTC CSARSIGEAGIQYF
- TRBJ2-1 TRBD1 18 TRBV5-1 TGCGCCAGCAGCTCAGCGCGGCCCAGGGACAGGCCCACGGATGAGCAGTTCTTC CASSSARPRDRPTDEQFF
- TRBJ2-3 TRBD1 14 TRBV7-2 TGTGCCAGCAGCGAAAGGACAGGGGGGTATACGCAGTATTTT CASSERTGGYTQYF
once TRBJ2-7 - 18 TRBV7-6 TGTGCCAGCAGCTTAGTCGGAACAGGGAGGGACTCCTACAATGAGCAGTACTTC CASSLVGTGRDSYNEQYF
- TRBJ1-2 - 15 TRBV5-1 TGCGCCAGCAGCCTGGGGACCGGCCCACCGTATGGCTACACCTTC CASSLGTGPPYGYTF
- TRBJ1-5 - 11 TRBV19 TGTGCCACCGCTTTGGAAGGGCCCCAGCATTTT CATALEGPQHF
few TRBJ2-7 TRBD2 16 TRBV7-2 TGTGCCAGCAGCTTTGGCGGGAGAAGGTCCTACAATGAGCAGTACTTC CASSFGGRRSYNEQYF
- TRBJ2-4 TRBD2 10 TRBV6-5 TGTGCCACCGGGGGGGACAAGCAGTACTTC CATGGDKQYF
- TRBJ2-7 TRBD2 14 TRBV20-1 TGCAGTGCTTCACGACCGGGACTAGCGTACGAGCAGTACTTC CSASRPGLAYEQYF
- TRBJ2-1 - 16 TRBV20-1 TGCAGTGCCCTCTCGGGTCGGGACTTTACCTACAATGAGCAGTTCTTC CSALSGRDFTYNEQFF
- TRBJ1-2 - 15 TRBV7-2 TGTGCCAGCAGCCTAAGACAGGCTGATGCTAGGGGCTACACCTTC CASSLRQADARGYTF
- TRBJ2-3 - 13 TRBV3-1 TGTGCCAGCAGCTGGACCGATCTTCCTAAGCAGTATTTT CASSWTDLPKQYF
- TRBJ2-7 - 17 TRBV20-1 TGCAGTGCTAGTATTAGGGACCTGGAGGGTGTTTTCTACGAGCAGTACTTC CSASIRDLEGVFYEQYF
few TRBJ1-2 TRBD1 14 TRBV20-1 TGCAGCGCCATACCGGACGGGGCAGGGGGTGGCTACACCTTC CSAIPDGAGGGYTF
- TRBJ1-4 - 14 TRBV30 TGTGCCTGGAGGCCGGGACGGCCTAATGAAAAACTGTTTTTT CAWRPGRPNEKLFF
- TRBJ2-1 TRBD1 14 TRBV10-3 TGTGCCATCAGTCCGGGACAGGGGCACAATGAGCAGTTCTTC CAISPGQGHNEQFF
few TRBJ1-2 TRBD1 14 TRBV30 TGTGCCTGGAGTGACCTATTTGGGGACAGACAGAACACCTTC CAWSDLFGDRQNTF
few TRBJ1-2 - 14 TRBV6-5 TGTGCCAGCAGTTACTCAGGAGATAACTATGGCTACACCTTC CASSYSGDNYGYTF
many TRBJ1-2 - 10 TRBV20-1 TGCAGTGCTAGAGCGTATGGCTACACCTTC CSARAYGYTF